This entry features one T cell receptor beta chain sequence. Its antigen is currently not known. No much larger clone is present one base from it, and per-base qualities are unavailable. Other DNA sequences of this sample code for an identical CDR3. The cohort consisted of some 730 healthy bone marrow donors. At the time of sampling, all cohort members were nominally healthy, though unrecorded immune exposures were likely present. The donor tested CMV seropositive and was one of the 289 seropositive cohort members. A peripheral blood sample was provided by each donor, and peripheral blood mononuclear cells were used for TCR beta sequencing. Genomic DNA was extracted from the blood cell samples with the Qiagen DNeasy Blood Extraction Kit. Based on the germline V gene (reference sequence), the CDR1 and CDR2 sequences are LNHDA and SQIVND. The CDR3 numbers 14 residues from cysteine through phenylalanine. Just CDR3 DNA is preserved here, 42 bases in frame from base 1. V is shortened by 1 base, J by 1 base, and the region joining them spans 7 bases.

This specimen comes from a study of cytomegalovirus exposure and HLA in healthy donors (dated by TCRdb to the late 2010s). As for the study more broadly: An earlier analysis of 587 of the donors reported 276 Gb of sequence data and 117 million unique TCR beta sequences obtained from about 170 million T cells. Among approximately 370 genotyped donors of the cohort, an average of roughly 230,000 unique TCR beta nucleotide sequences was sequenced per donor, of which about 18% were non-productive. The study aimed to test whether signatures of past pathogen exposure could be identified by cataloging public T cell receptors. To predict cytomegalovirus infection status, the study brought together high-throughput TCR immunosequencing, statistical association of individual TCRs with disease status, and machine learning. All discovery cohort repertoires had been generated on a single sequencing platform. Among the roughly 370 genotyped donors, approximately 77% belonged to the genetic ancestry cluster associated with self-reported Caucasian donors. Five DR-DQ haplotypes were treated as single units for association and clustering because of strong linkage in the cohort. An earlier analysis of 587 of the donors used high-throughput TCR beta sequencing to judge whether each TCR beta V gene segment behaved as functional or pseudogenic. The study used immunosequencing to profile the T cell repertoires of approximately 640 subjects and linked those repertoires to cytomegalovirus serostatus. Rather than using new phenotypic data, the later analysis identified candidate immune exposures from TCR beta sequences and from how often those sequences occurred across donors. Roughly 300 gigabases of sequencing data and some 85 million unique TCR sequences were included in an early release covering about 600 HLA-typed donors. A later analysis re-examined previously published TCR beta repertoires from over 500 donors and added high-resolution HLA genotyping to investigate patterns of TCR occurrence. Class I and class II HLA loci were covered by the typing at four-digit resolution. Genome-wide SNP genotypes for about 55% of the roughly 670 donors were used in a later genetic analysis, which treated that subset as a discovery cohort. Alongside the repertoire data, information on donor age, sex, ethnicity and CMV serostatus was compiled. The number of typed donors differed by locus: about 620-640 for A, B, C, DRB1 and DQB1; approximately 520 for DQA1; approximately 600 for DPA1; and 400 to 480 for DPB1. In addition to the first cohort of 666 subjects, a separate validation cohort of approximately 130 different subjects was used. Study-level results and caveats: Roughly uniform sequencing depth across donors was assumed in presence/absence analyses, although this assumption may not hold. CMV serostatus was the only immune exposure information available for the cohort. The authors suggested that the approach could potentially be generalized to other disease states and immunological phenotypes. At a false discovery rate of 0.05, a later analysis linked under 20,000 TCR beta sequences to specific HLA alleles. A cluster of highly shared sequence variants was judged likely to be a technical artifact of the sequencing pipeline. In vitro tests confirmed that a few of the cytomegalovirus-associated TCR beta chains recognize cytomegalovirus antigens. In a later analysis, HLA-associated TCR beta chains showed more clonal expansion and lower generation probabilities than non-associated chains that were equally common. A later analysis found that TCR association rates varied across HLA loci, with DRB1 alleles showing the most associated TCRs and HLA-C alleles the fewest. Because the 87-base-pair reads could not distinguish some IMGT-functional V segments, including TRBV6-2 and TRBV6-3, those segments were excluded. Correlated functional status among segregating V segments might reflect linkage disequilibrium, but an unknown experimental factor could not be ruled out. The study listed approximately 150 TCR beta chains as associated with cytomegalovirus. Broadly in line with IMGT annotations, most TCR beta V segments showed up in productive rearrangements about 90% or about 30% of the time in an earlier analysis of approximately 640 of the donors. The classifier was reported to diagnose cytomegalovirus status with high specificity and sensitivity in both the original and validation cohorts. In this cohort, only TCR beta chains were sequenced, and detectable features were limited by the absence of alpha or paired-chain data. Across donors, most TCR sequences were observed very rarely, whereas some public TCRs were present in many individuals. Because some donors lacked HLA typing at each locus, the association tests relied only on the typed subset. The earlier analysis of about 600 of the donors excluded roughly 16 rarely observed V segments, including chromosome 9 orphons, because counts were too low. Most CMV-associated TCR beta chains appeared to be HLA-restricted in a later analysis, and the HLA associations seemed to be driven largely by CMV exposure. According to a later analysis, parvovirus B19, influenza, CMV and Epstein-Barr virus appeared linked to several top co-occurrence clusters. In a later genetic analysis, a missense DCLRE1C variant was associated with V-gene and J-gene trimming of TCR beta chains, and the association was replicated in an independent cohort. Compared with the roughly 700-donor mean, donors in an Asian-associated ancestry cluster had fewer N-insertions in productive TCRs, according to a later genetic analysis. A further reported finding was that TCR beta sequences accurately predicted the HLA-A and HLA-B alleles for most subjects in the first cohort. Assigning TCR associations to individual alleles was difficult when HLA alleles, especially DR and DQ, strongly co-occurred.

Library preparation was by the immunoSEQ multiplex PCR assay. The multiplex PCR relied on a mix of 60 forward primers for TCR Vbeta segments and 13 reverse primers for TCR Jbeta segments. The CDR3 region of rearranged TCR beta genes was amplified from genomic DNA by a multiplex PCR assay. On the Illumina HiSeq System, the amplified TCR beta libraries were sequenced as 87-base-pair reads. As for the original processing: Across the 670 or so repertoires, a later analysis counted 80 million or so unique TCR beta chains, approximately 12 million of which were shared by at least two donors. Raw reads were error-corrected and collapsed into unique sequences by a nearest-neighbor algorithm in which closely related sequences were merged to remove PCR and sequencing errors. Alignment of CDR3 sequences to IMGT reference sequences was used to assign V, D and J gene segments. For a sequence to be retained, a match of at least six nucleotides to both a V gene segment and a J gene segment was required. A rearrangement was called productive if the CDR3 had no stop codons and remained in frame with V and J, and every other rearrangement was called non-productive. Following IMGT convention, CDR3 was defined as the stretch from the second conserved V-encoded cysteine up to the conserved J-encoded phenylalanine. In an earlier analysis of approximately 590 of the donors, sequences lacking an unambiguous match to a single V gene segment were excluded. An earlier analysis of several hundred of the donors called V segments functional above 56.7% productive rearrangements and segregating when the between-donor standard deviation exceeded 5%. To diagnose cytomegalovirus status from the catalog of TCR beta chain sequences, a statistical classification framework was built. A later analysis assigned V and J genes by comparing TCR nucleotide sequences with IMGT/GENE-DB human TR gene sequences. In a later analysis, CDR3 sequences and most-parsimonious VDJ recombination scenarios were assigned using the TCRdist pipeline. In a later analysis, each TCR beta chain was defined by its CDR3 amino acid sequence together with its V-gene family, and reads without a unique V-gene family were excluded. As a way to deal with suspected cross-contamination and a sequencing artifact, a later analysis dropped 450 to 600 nucleotide sequences that were highly shared and had low generation probability. A later analysis calculated a clonal expansion index for each public chain from normalized within-repertoire ranks of inferred template counts. A later analysis computed generation probabilities with a VDJ recombination model fitted to out-of-frame rearrangements, and checked the results against IGoR. In a later analysis, hypergeometric tests were used to score TCR-TCR, TCR-HLA and TCR-CMV co-occurrence, with a repertoire-size bias correction applied to TCR pairs. A later analysis estimated false discovery rates by permuting HLA or CMV assignments 20 times. In a later analysis, co-occurring TCRs were grouped using DBSCAN, with TCRdist sequence similarity added in when clustering inside HLA-allele-positive subsets. For co-occurrence clustering, repertoires with fewer than 30,000 or more than 120,000 public chains were excluded, along with four or five repertoires with anomalous nucleotide sharing. This immuneACCESS table, as held by TCRdb, lists in-frame sequences with V and J called but not all clones. Of the missing ones, under half trace to an unresolved V gene in checked studies; the others have no known cause. V, J and clone size are those of that table, while D and trimming were read from the DNA. The sample profile shows 95,000 to 150,000 clones; 6.5% to 9.5% of them were found once. Of the sample, less than 6.5% is held by the ten largest clones.

The sequence links TRBV19 to TRBJ1-2, with the D segment identity uncertain. The sample was PBMCs. The source is a woman between 35 and 50 years old in good health and CMV-seropositive. The DNA sequence is TGTGCCAGTAGTATAGGTTCGGGTAACTATGGCTACACCTTC. This codes for CASSIGSGNYGYTF.